This TCR beta chain derives from a study of identical twins. TCRdb called the 5' RACE reads again in MiXCR, with one record for every CDR3 protein. The sample shows about 890,000 distinct CDR3 sequences, over 9% of them seen only once. This clonotype was counted only a few times. These data were also filed under a second study, of yellow fever vaccine responses in identical twins.

Sequenced material: PBMCs. The receptor's source is a woman aged 18-35 years in good health.

This chain's CDR3 is CASSFRSSGSREQYF. The DNA for the CDR3 is TGTGCCAGCAGTTTTCGGTCTAGCGGGAGTAGGGAGCAGTACTTC. The V and J genes are TRBV12-3 or TRBV12-4 and TRBJ2-7; TRBD2 aligns across 10 bases. This CDR3 has 15 residues. V shed 3 bases and J 7 bases; nucleotides not matched to a gene: 9.